What follows describes a single T cell receptor beta chain. Its antigen is still unknown. The sample originates from a study of cytomegalovirus exposure and HLA in healthy donors. CDR3 length equals 15 residues. V lost 0 bases and J lost 0, with 7 bases in between. Germline V CDR1 and CDR2: SGHNT, YYREEE (reference sequence). 60 Vbeta and 13 Jbeta primers were used in PCR. The protocol was immunoSEQ multiplex PCR, while the TCRdb copy is restricted to in-frame clones and leaves out a portion. The sample includes 110,000 to 150,000 clones, roughly 80% seen only once; the top ten take 2% to 2.5%. Study-wide findings and caveats: Earlier analysis yielded a pattern in which most TCR beta V segments were productive about 90% or about 30% of the time. With DRB1 most and HLA-C fewest, TCR association rates differed between HLA loci in a later analysis.

This rearrangement joins TRBV5-4 to TRBJ2-1; maybe TRBD1 (5 bases). The receptor's source is a boy younger than 10 in good health and CMV-seronegative. Sequenced material: PBMCs. As DNA, the CDR3 is TGTGCCAGCAGCTTGGTTCAGGGCTCCTACAATGAGCAGTTCTTC. It translates to CASSLVQGSYNEQFF.